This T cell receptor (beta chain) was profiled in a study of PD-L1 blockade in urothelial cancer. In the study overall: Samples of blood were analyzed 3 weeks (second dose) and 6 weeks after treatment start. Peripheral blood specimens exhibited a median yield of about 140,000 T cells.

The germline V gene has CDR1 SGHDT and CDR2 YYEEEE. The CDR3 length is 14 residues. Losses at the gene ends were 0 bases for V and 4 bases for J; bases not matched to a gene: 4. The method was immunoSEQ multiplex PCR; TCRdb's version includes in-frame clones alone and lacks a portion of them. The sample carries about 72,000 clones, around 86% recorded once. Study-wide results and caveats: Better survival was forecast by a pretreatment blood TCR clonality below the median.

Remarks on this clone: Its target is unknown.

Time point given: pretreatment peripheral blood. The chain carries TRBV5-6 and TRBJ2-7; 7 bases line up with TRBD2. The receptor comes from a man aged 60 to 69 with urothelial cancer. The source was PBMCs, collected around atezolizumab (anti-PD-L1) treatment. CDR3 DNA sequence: TGTGCCAGCAGCTTGGGGCGGCGGGGGTACGAGCAGTACTTC. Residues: CASSLGRRGYEQYF.